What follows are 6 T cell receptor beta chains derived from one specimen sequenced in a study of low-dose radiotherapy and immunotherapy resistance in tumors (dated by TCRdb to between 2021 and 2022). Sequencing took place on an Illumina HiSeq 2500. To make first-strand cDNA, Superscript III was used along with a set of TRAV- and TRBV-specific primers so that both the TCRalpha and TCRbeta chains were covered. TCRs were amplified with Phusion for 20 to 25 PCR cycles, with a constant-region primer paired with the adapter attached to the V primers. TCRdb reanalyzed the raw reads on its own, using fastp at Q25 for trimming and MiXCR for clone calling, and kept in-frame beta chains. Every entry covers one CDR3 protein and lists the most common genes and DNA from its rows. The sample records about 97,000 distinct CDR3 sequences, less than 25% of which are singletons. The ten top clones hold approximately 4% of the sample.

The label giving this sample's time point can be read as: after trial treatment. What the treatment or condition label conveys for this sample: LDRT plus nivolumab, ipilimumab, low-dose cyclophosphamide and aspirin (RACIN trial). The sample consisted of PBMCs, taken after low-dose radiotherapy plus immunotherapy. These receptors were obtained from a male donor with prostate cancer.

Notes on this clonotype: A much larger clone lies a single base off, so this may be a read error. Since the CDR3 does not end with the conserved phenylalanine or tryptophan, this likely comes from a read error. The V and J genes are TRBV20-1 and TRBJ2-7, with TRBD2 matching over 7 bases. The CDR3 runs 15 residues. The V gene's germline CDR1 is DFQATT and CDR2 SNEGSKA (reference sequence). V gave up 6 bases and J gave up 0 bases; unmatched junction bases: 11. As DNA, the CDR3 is TGCAGTGCGCGCGGGAGCCTAGCGGTCTCCTACGAGCAGTACATC. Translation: CSARGSLAVSYEQYI.

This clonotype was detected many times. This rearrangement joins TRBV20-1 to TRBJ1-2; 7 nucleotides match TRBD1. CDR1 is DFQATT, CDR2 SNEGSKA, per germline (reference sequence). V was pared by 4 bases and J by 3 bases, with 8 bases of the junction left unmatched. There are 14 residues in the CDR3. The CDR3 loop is CSAKPPGQHYGYTF. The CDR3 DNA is TGCAGTGCTAAACCGCCGGGACAGCACTATGGCTACACCTTC.

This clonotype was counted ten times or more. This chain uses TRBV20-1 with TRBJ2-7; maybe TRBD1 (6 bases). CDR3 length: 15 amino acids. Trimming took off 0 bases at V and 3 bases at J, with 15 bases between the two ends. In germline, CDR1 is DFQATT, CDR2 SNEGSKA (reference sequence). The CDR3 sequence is CSARDHQGFYYEQYF. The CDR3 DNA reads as TGCAGTGCTAGAGATCACCAGGGGTTTTACTACGAGCAGTACTTC.

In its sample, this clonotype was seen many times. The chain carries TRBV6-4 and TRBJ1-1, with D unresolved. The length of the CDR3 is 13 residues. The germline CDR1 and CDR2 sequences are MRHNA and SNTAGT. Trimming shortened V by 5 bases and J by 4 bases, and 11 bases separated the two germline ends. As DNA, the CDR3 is TGTGCCAGCAGTTCCGGGGTGGGCACTGAAGCTTTCTTT. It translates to CASSSGVGTEAFF.

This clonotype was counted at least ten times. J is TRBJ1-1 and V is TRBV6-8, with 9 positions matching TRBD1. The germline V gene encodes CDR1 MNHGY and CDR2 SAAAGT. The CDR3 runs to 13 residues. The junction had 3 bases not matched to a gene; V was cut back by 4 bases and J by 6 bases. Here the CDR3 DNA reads TGTGCCAGCAGTTTTCGACAGGGGGCTGAAGCTTTCTTT. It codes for CASSFRQGAEAFF.

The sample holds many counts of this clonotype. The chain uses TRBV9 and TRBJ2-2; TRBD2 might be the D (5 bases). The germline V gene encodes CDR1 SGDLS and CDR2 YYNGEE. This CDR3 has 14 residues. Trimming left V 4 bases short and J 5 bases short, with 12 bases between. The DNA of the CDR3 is TGTGCCAGCAGCCAGCCAGGACTTACCGGGGAGCTGTTTTTT. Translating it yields CASSQPGLTGELFF.